The entry below gives a single T cell receptor (beta chain) sequence along with its context. Its cognate antigen is unknown. The record originates from a study of graft-versus-host responses after intestinal transplantation. The CDR3 is 13 amino acids. Trimming stripped 8 bases from V and 5 bases from J, with 15 bases between. Germline V gives CDR1 MNHNS, CDR2 SASEGT. Profiled with immunoSEQ multiplex PCR; TCRdb holds only in-frame clones, not every one. This table holds some 90,000 clones, less than 95% found once. The rearrangement joins TRBV6-1 to TRBJ1-2; D is perhaps TRBD1 (5 bases). Sequenced material: unstimulated CD8+ T cells sorted from spleen or lymph node cells, taken before transplant. The receptor comes from a human donor who was the organ donor for an intestinal transplant. This CDR3 reads CASWVGGWYGYTF. The CDR3 DNA sequence: TGTGCCAGCTGGGTCGGGGGATGGTATGGCTACACCTTC.